Listed here are 3 T cell receptor beta chains from one sample, sequenced in a study of molecular identifiers for immune sequencing clone quantification. TCRdb independently ran MiXCR on the PCR reads; one entry per CDR3 protein. The table includes more than 300,000 distinct CDR3 sequences, 20% to 25% detected once. Sequenced material: naive CD8+ T cells from blood, with Jurkat cell RNA spiked in. The subset is: FACS-sorted CD8+CD4-CCR7+CD45RA+ naive T cells. These receptors all stem from a human donor in good health. Some libraries in this study had Jurkat cell RNA spiked in.

This clonotype was observed a handful of times. The chain recombines TRBV4-1 with TRBJ1-4; D call uncertain. The germline V and J ends were trimmed by 4 bases and 8 bases, with 11 bases remaining between them. The germline V gene encodes CDR1 MGHRA and CDR2 YSYEKL. CDR3 length: 13 amino acids. CDR3 DNA: TGCGCCAGCAGCCTAACATCCGGGGAAAAACTGTTTTTT. Protein product: CASSLTSGEKLFF.

This clonotype was seen at least ten times. The V gene is TRBV7-9, the J gene TRBJ2-3; D is unresolved. The V gene's germline CDR1 is SEHNR and CDR2 FQNEAQ (reference sequence). Trimming took 5 bases from V and 4 from J, leaving 7 bases between them. CDR3 size: 12 residues. In DNA, the CDR3 is TGTGCCAGCAGCGTACCTGCAGATACGCAGTATTTT. It specifies CASSVPADTQYF.

This clonotype was seen a few times. V is TRBV28 and J is TRBJ2-7, with unresolved D. The CDR3 length is 14 residues. The V end lost 4 bases, the J end lost 3 bases, and 13 bases lay between the germline ends. CDR1 is MDHEN and CDR2 is SYDVKM in the germline V gene. In DNA, the CDR3 is TGTGCCAGCAGTTCCTCCGCCACCGGCTACGAGCAGTACTTC. Its protein is CASSSSATGYEQYF.